The 21 T cell receptor beta chains listed next were all sequenced from one sample in a study of T cells in Graves' hyperthyroidism and ophthalmopathy. The CDR3 regions of TCR beta were amplified from RNA transcripts. HTBI primers were employed in a first-round RT-PCR of the TCR CDR3. TCRdb reprocessed the multiplex PCR reads via MiXCR and lists one record per CDR3 protein. Here the sample spans around 450,000 distinct CDR3 sequences, approximately 14% being singletons. Sample: blood. All receptors derive from a woman aged 18-29 years with Graves' hyperthyroidism.

The chain has TRBV29-1 and TRBJ2-1; tentatively, D is TRBD2 (6 bases). Germline CDR1 and CDR2: SQVTM and ANQGSEA. This CDR3 comprises 12 residues. The ends were cut back, 7 bases at V and 5 bases at J, with 12 bases in the middle. The CDR3 here is CSAHRGNNEQFF. The CDR3 region has the DNA TGCAGCGCGCACCGGGGGAACAATGAGCAGTTCTTC.

This clonotype was counted many times. The rearrangement uses TRBV12-3 or TRBV12-4 and TRBJ2-5; D remains ambiguous. Between the trimmed V and J ends, which lost 4 bases and 4 bases, there was a span of 22 bases. The CDR3 has 17 residues. Here the CDR3 DNA reads TGTGCCAGCAGTTCCCTATTTATTGACCGGAAGGGAGAGACCCAGTACTTC. This sequence encodes CASSSLFIDRKGETQYF.

This clonotype was counted a few times. This rearrangement joins TRBV4-1 to TRBJ2-7, with D tentatively TRBD1 (5 bases). Per germline, CDR1 MGHRA and CDR2 YSYEKL. The CDR3 is 15 amino acids. Deletions cut 0 bases from V and 6 bases from J, with 15 bases between. The CDR3 coding sequence is TGCGCCAGCAGCCAAGACTGGCAGGGAATTGCCGAGCAGTACTTC. Its protein is CASSQDWQGIAEQYF.

This clonotype was seen repeatedly, ten times or more. The rearrangement joins TRBV2 to TRBJ1-3, with TRBD1 matching over 7 bases. The trim removed 6 bases at V and 0 bases at J, leaving 5 bases unmatched. CDR1 SNHLY and CDR2 FYNNEI come from the germline V gene. The CDR3 totals 15 residues. CDR3: CASSGDRFSGNTIYF. CDR3 nucleotides: TGTGCCAGCAGCGGGGACAGATTCTCTGGAAACACCATATATTTT.

The chain carries TRBV7-3 and TRBJ1-1; D is possibly TRBD1 (5 bases). This CDR3 spans 12 amino acids. Trimming cost V 8 bases and J 10 bases, with 17 bases left between them. The germline CDR1 and CDR2 sequences are SGHTA and FQGTGA. Here the CDR3 DNA reads TGTGCCAGCTCTCCTTGGGGTCAGGGAGCTTTCTTT. Protein product: CASSPWGQGAFF.

V and J are TRBV28 and TRBJ1-6; the match to TRBD1 covers 11 bases. Trimming cost V 4 bases and J 8 bases; bases outside gene matches: 16. The CDR3 has 19 residues. The germline V gene encodes CDR1 MDHEN and CDR2 SYDVKM. The CDR3 loop is CASSSPGQGVIKEDSPLHF. CDR3 in DNA: TGTGCCAGCAGTTCACCGGGACAGGGGGTTATTAAAGAGGATTCACCCCTCCACTTT.

In its sample, this clonotype was seen a few times. The chain uses TRBV29-1 and TRBJ1-2; TRBD1 agrees at 7 bases. This CDR3 comprises 12 residues. J gave up 3 bases and V 5 bases, and 3 bases lay outside the gene matches. Germline V CDR1 and CDR2: SQVTM, ANQGSEA. The CDR3, as DNA: TGCAGCGTTATCACAGGGGACTATGGCTACACCTTC. Amino acid sequence: CSVITGDYGYTF.

The table lists this clonotype with many counts. The J gene is TRBJ1-2, the V gene TRBV28; TRBD1 matches 10 bases. The V gene's germline CDR1 is MDHEN and CDR2 SYDVKM. Trimming took 5 bases from V and 7 from J; bases not matched to a gene: 7. CDR3 length: 14 residues. The CDR3 reads CASSRRQGAGGYTF. The CDR3, as DNA: TGTGCCAGCAGTAGACGACAGGGGGCAGGTGGCTACACCTTC.

This chain joins TRBV9 and TRBJ2-7, with D possibly TRBD1 on 6 matching bases. This CDR3 contains 14 residues. CDR1 and CDR2 from the germline V gene are SGDLS and YYNGEE. Trimming cost V 0 bases and J 3 bases, with 10 bases left between them. CDR3 sequence reads: CASSVALGHYEQYF. The CDR3, as DNA: TGTGCCAGCAGCGTAGCTCTGGGACACTACGAGCAGTACTTC.

This clonotype was seen many times. The chain joins TRBV11-2 to TRBJ2-5; no clear D gene. From germline, CDR1 is SGHAT and CDR2 FQNNGV. The CDR3 totals 18 residues. Trimming cost V 3 bases and J 1 base, with 21 bases left between them. The CDR3 nucleotides are TGTGCCAGCAGCTTTTTACGATGGACCTTTGACCTCCAAGAGACCCAGTACTTC. Protein sequence: CASSFLRWTFDLQETQYF.

There are many counts of this clonotype. V is TRBV2 and J is TRBJ2-3; 11 nucleotides agree with TRBD1. V shed 7 bases and J 8 bases; nucleotides not matched to a gene: 8. The CDR3 extends over 14 amino acids. CDR1 is SNHLY, CDR2 FYNNEI, per germline. As DNA, the CDR3 is TGTGCCAGCAATCCCGGGACAGGGGGAGCTACGCAGTATTTT. Protein sequence: CASNPGTGGATQYF.

The sample holds a few counts of this clonotype. The chain carries TRBV5-4 and TRBJ2-7, with 9 bases aligning to TRBD2. The V gene end was trimmed by 4 bases and the J gene end by 0 bases; junction bases not matched to a gene: 5. Germline V lookup: CDR1 SGHNT, CDR2 YYREEE (reference sequence). There are 15 residues in the CDR3. CDR3 sequence reads: CASSHAGGGSYEQYF. The CDR3 DNA sequence: TGTGCCAGCAGCCACGCGGGGGGGGGCTCCTACGAGCAGTACTTC.

This clonotype was counted many times. The rearrangement links TRBV2 to TRBJ2-2, with TRBD1 identical over 8 bases. Trimming took 6 bases from V and 4 from J; bases not matched to a gene: 7. The CDR3 is 15 residues long. The germline CDR1 and CDR2 sequences are SNHLY and FYNNEI. The CDR3 DNA reads TGTGCCAGCAGGGTGGCAGGGGGCACCACCGGGGAGCTGTTTTTT. Its translation is CASRVAGGTTGELFF.

This clonotype was observed at least ten times. The chain couples TRBV7-2 to TRBJ2-3; 10 bases line up with TRBD2. V was clipped by 4 bases and J by 6 bases; unmatched bases: 4. Per the germline V gene, CDR1 is SGHTA and CDR2 is FQGNSA. There are 14 residues in the CDR3. The CDR3 loop is CASSSGSGGDTQYF. As DNA, the CDR3 is TGTGCCAGCAGCTCCGGTAGCGGGGGGGATACGCAGTATTTT.

Ten or more counts support this clonotype. This chain connects TRBV7-2 to TRBJ2-1, with D uncertain. Per germline, CDR1 SGHTA and CDR2 FQGNSA. This CDR3 comprises 11 residues. V was cut by 0 bases and J by 11 bases, with 5 bases left in between. CDR3 sequence (DNA): TGTGCCAGCAGCTTAGCACTCAAGCAGTTCTTC. Its protein is CASSLALKQFF.

This clonotype showed up just a few times. This chain uses TRBV20-1 with TRBJ2-7, with 7 bases that match TRBD1. V dropped 5 bases and J dropped 1; count of bases not matched to a gene: 5. Germline CDR1 DFQATT, CDR2 SNEGSKA (reference sequence). CDR3 length: 13 residues. CDR3 sequence: CSAPRDSSYEQYF. CDR3 DNA: TGCAGTGCTCCTCGGGACAGTTCCTACGAGCAGTACTTC.

This clonotype has only a few counts. The CDR3 region is CASSETSVGSYNEQFF. CDR3 DNA sequence: TGTGCCAGTAGTGAAACTAGCGTAGGCTCCTACAATGAGCAGTTCTTC. The chain joins TRBV19 to TRBJ2-1, with 7 bases that match TRBD2. The germline CDR1 and CDR2 sequences are LNHDA and SQIVND (reference sequence). Trimming took 5 bases from V and 0 from J; bases not matched to a gene: 7. The CDR3 is 16 residues long.

This clonotype was seen many times. The V and J genes are TRBV11-2 and TRBJ1-5, with D possibly TRBD1 on 5 matching bases. V was clipped by 0 bases and J by 7 bases, with 13 bases between them. This CDR3 has 15 residues. Germline loops: CDR1 SGHAT, CDR2 FQNNGV. The CDR3 region is CASSLDAGEWQPQHF. The CDR3 DNA follows: TGTGCCAGCAGCTTAGATGCGGGGGAGTGGCAGCCCCAGCATTTT.

This clonotype was recorded at least ten times. J is TRBJ2-1 and V is TRBV7-8; D possibly uses TRBD1 or TRBD2 (6 bases each). Trimming pared 5 bases from V and 5 bases from J, leaving 22 bases between. There are 17 residues in the CDR3. CDR1 and CDR2 from the germline V gene are SGHVS and FQNEAQ. The DNA for the CDR3 is TGTGCCAGCAGCCAGGGTGTCTGGGGGGCTCTAGACAATGAGCAGTTCTTC. Protein product: CASSQGVWGALDNEQFF.

This clonotype was seen ten or more times. CDR3 DNA: TGTGCCAGCCGATGGACTAGCGGGAAGAGCACAGATACGCAGTATTTT. Its protein is CASRWTSGKSTDTQYF. The J gene is TRBJ2-3, the V gene TRBV7-9, with TRBD2 identical over 12 bases. This CDR3 spans 16 amino acids. The V gene end was trimmed by 8 bases and the J gene end by 0 bases; junction bases not matched to a gene: 6. The germline gives CDR1 SEHNR, CDR2 FQNEAQ (reference sequence).

This clonotype was counted many times. This chain uses TRBV12-3 or TRBV12-4 with TRBJ1-2, with 8 nucleotides matching TRBD1. This CDR3 spans 12 amino acids. V shed 6 bases and J 8 bases; nucleotides not matched to a gene: 5. This CDR3 is CASSGQGWGYTF. The DNA for the CDR3 is TGTGCCAGCAGCGGACAGGGTTGGGGCTACACCTTC.